A selection of T cell receptor beta chains follows, all from one sample in a study of metastatic and nonmetastatic thyroid tumors. TCRdb ran MiXCR on the PCR reads. The sample has some 15,000 clones; under 30% are singletons. The sample taken for sequencing was blood. The receptor set was obtained from a male donor with papillary thyroid cancer or a benign thyroid nodule (not recorded which). Some clones in this sample may be carry-over from other donors' samples. Both conserved end residues are part of each CDR3. Each record gives: J gene, V gene, clone size, D gene, CDR3 DNA, CDR3 protein. D genes are given only for firm matches. Part of the rows lack a size; the others show once, few, many or a class for expanded clones.

TRBJ2-7 TRBV4-1 . TRBD1 TGCGCCAGCAGCCCGGGACAGGGGGCCGGGGCCTACGAGCAGTACTTC CASSPGQGAGAYEQYF
TRBJ2-2 TRBV15 medium-sized TRBD2 TGTGCCACCAGCAGAGATATAGCGGGCACCGGGGAGCTGTTTTTT CATSRDIAGTGELFF
TRBJ2-3 TRBV7-2 many TRBD2 TGTGCCAGCAGCTTCCAGACTAGCGGAAGCACAGATACGCAGTATTTT CASSFQTSGSTDTQYF
TRBJ2-7 TRBV15 . . TGTGCCACCAGCAGCACACAAACAAGCTCCTACGAGCAGTACTTC CATSSTQTSSYEQYF
TRBJ2-7 TRBV7-9 . TRBD2 TGTGTCAGCAGCCCGATGACTAGCGGTGCCTACGAGCAGTACTTC CVSSPMTSGAYEQYF
TRBJ1-1 TRBV7-9 many . TGTGCCAGCAGCTTAACAGGGTGGGTAAACACTGAAGCTTTCTTT CASSLTGWVNTEAFF
TRBJ2-7 TRBV7-8 . . TGTGCCAGCAGCCTCTACTACGAGCAGTACTTT CASSLYYEQYF
TRBJ2-7 TRBV10-2 many . TGCGCCAGCAAGTCTAGGCGGGAAGTCGAGCAGTACTTC CASKSRREVEQYF
TRBJ2-1 TRBV3-1 many . TGTGCCAGCAGCCAAGAGGGAGGTTTTTCCTACAATGAGCAGTTCTTC CASSQEGGFSYNEQFF
TRBJ2-1 TRBV4-2 many TRBD2 TGTGCCAGCAGCCAAACTAGCGGGAGTTACAATGAGCAGTTCTTC CASSQTSGSYNEQFF
TRBJ2-2 TRBV20-1 . . TGCAGTGCTAGAGATTATTCAGCGAACACCGGGGAGCTGTTTTTT CSARDYSANTGELFF
TRBJ2-1 TRBV5-1 large TRBD1 TGCGCCAGCAGCTTGGAGGACAGGGGGCTCTTTCGGGAGCAGTTCTTC CASSLEDRGLFREQFF
TRBJ1-2 TRBV5-1 . TRBD1 TGCGCCAGCCGTGGACAGGGGGCCTTTTATGGCTACACCTTC CASRGQGAFYGYTF
TRBJ1-6 TRBV5-6 many . TGTGCCAGCAGCTTGGGTACGGGATCACCCCTCCACTTT CASSLGTGSPLHF
TRBJ2-2 TRBV5-4 many . TGTGCCAGCAGTCCGGACGGTTCGAACACCGGGGAGCTGTTTTTT CASSPDGSNTGELFF
TRBJ2-2 TRBV6-1 many TRBD2 TGTGCCAGCAGTTCGGGGGGGGCCGGGGAGCTGTTTTTT CASSSGGAGELFF
TRBJ1-4 TRBV28 many . TGTGCCAGCTATAGGACTTTTAATGAAAAACTGTTTTTT CASYRTFNEKLFF
TRBJ1-1 TRBV10-2 many . TGCGCCAGCAGTGGAGGATTTTTAACGGGACAACGTGCTGAAGCTTTCTTT CASSGGFLTGQRAEAFF
TRBJ2-2 TRBV19 . . TGTGCCAGTAGTATCCAGGGGTCAGCCGGGGAGCTGTTTTTT CASSIQGSAGELFF
TRBJ2-1 TRBV5-5 . . TGTGCCAGCAGACGACACAGGGTAATAGGGAATGAGCAGTTCTTC CASRRHRVIGNEQFF
TRBJ1-2 TRBV30 medium-sized TRBD1 TGTGCCTGGAGTGGTGGTGGGGACAGAGCAAGGGGCTACACCTTC CAWSGGGDRARGYTF
TRBJ2-1 TRBV2 many TRBD2 TGTGCCAGCACCCAAAGCGTAGCGGGGGGGGGGAAGCAGTTCTTC CASTQSVAGGGKQFF
TRBJ1-1 TRBV10-3 many . TGTGCCATCAGTGAGCCATCCGCAGGGCGTTACACTGAAGCTTTCTTT CAISEPSAGRYTEAFF
TRBJ2-1 TRBV19 . . TGTGCCAGTAGTACATACCAGGGCGGGGGCCTCTACAATGAGCAGTTCTTC CASSTYQGGGLYNEQFF
TRBJ1-1 TRBV7-2 . . TGTGCCAGCAGCTTAGCTGGGGCAGGGGCCCTGAACACTGAAGCTTTCTTT CASSLAGAGALNTEAFF
TRBJ1-6 TRBV7-8 many . TGTGCCAGCAGCTCAACCGGGACGACAAATTCACCCCTCCACTTT CASSSTGTTNSPLHF
TRBJ1-2 TRBV30 . . TGTGCCTGGGGTCACAGCTATGGCTACACCTTC CAWGHSYGYTF
TRBJ2-3 TRBV2 many TRBD1 TGTGCCAGCAGCGTCGACAGGGGGCAGGTAGATACGCAGTATTTT CASSVDRGQVDTQYF
TRBJ2-5 TRBV5-1 many TRBD2 TGCGCCAGCAGCTTGGCCCTAGCGGGAGGCTTCCAGTACTTC CASSLALAGGFQYF
TRBJ1-5 TRBV20-1 . . TGCAGTGCTAGAGATGCAGGGTACAATCAGCCCCAGCATTTT CSARDAGYNQPQHF
TRBJ2-3 TRBV19 . TRBD1 TGTGCCAGTAGTGGGGGACAGGGGACAGATACGCAGTATTTT CASSGGQGTDTQYF
TRBJ2-7 TRBV18 many . TGTGCCAGCTCACCACTGAGGACCTACGAGCAGTACTTC CASSPLRTYEQYF
TRBJ2-6 TRBV20-1 . TRBD1 TGCAGTGCCCAGGGGACAGATGGGGCCAACGTCCTGACTTTC CSAQGTDGANVLTF
TRBJ2-7 TRBV19 medium-sized TRBD2 TGTGCCAGTAGTATGGAAGCGGGGGGAACCTACGAGCAGTACTTC CASSMEAGGTYEQYF
TRBJ1-5 TRBV27 many . TGTGCCAGCAGTACGCACAGGGACCGGCCCCAGCATTTT CASSTHRDRPQHF